The subject of this entry is one TCR beta chain. The source of the sample is a study of T-cell reconstitution after alpha-beta-depleted transplantation in children. The CDR3 consists of 15 residues. V lost 0 bases and J lost 1; bases outside the gene matches: 3. Germline-derived CDR1 and CDR2 are DFQATT and SNEGSKA (reference sequence). The TCRbeta library was prepared with unique molecular identifiers. TCRdb called the PCR reads again in MiXCR, with one record for every CDR3 protein. The sample lists roughly 350,000 distinct CDR3 sequences, approximately 10% occurring once. The V and J genes are TRBV20-1 and TRBJ1-2; 9 bases align to TRBD1. This specimen consisted of PBMCs from the stem cell graft donor, obtained from the stem cell graft. The clonotype comes from a human donor who donated a stem cell graft to a child with acute lymphoblastic leukemia. The DNA for the CDR3 is TGCAGTGCTAGAGATAGGACAGGGGATAACTATGGCTACACCTTC. It is translated as CSARDRTGDNYGYTF.